The 7 T cell receptor beta chains below come from one sample, sequenced in a study of blood T cell repertoires in COVID-19. The protocol was immunoSEQ multiplex PCR, while the TCRdb copy is restricted to in-frame clones and leaves out a portion. The data contain hundreds of thousands of clones, about four fifths of them singletons. The sequenced sample was peripheral blood. Receptor source: an elderly man with acute or convalescent COVID-19.

This sequence joins TRBV10-1 and TRBJ2-1, with TRBD1 identical over 12 bases. Germline CDR1 and CDR2: WNHNN and SYGVQD (reference sequence). V shed 6 bases, J shed 4 bases, and the junction held 7 bases outside the gene matches. The CDR3 consists of 16 residues. DNA for the CDR3: TGCGCCAGCAGAACACCGGGACAGGGGGCTTACAATGAGCAGTTCTTC. Translated, it gives CASRTPGQGAYNEQFF.

This clone was counted between two and nine times. CDR3 protein: CASSYSTQTTETQYF. CDR3 nucleotide sequence: TGTGCCAGCAGTTACTCGACTCAGACCACAGAGACCCAGTACTTC. The chain couples TRBV6-2 or TRBV6-3 to TRBJ2-5; D gene uncertain. The CDR3 is made up of 15 amino acids. Germline CDR1 and CDR2: MNHEY and SVGEGT. V lost 0 bases and J lost 4, with 12 bases in between.

The rearrangement uses TRBV7-2 and TRBJ1-5; weak D call: TRBD1 (6 bases). The length of the CDR3 is 14 residues. The V end lost 5 bases, the J end lost 1 base, and 9 bases lay between the germline ends. Looked up from germline, CDR1 is SGHTA and CDR2 is FQGNSA. The CDR3 here is CASSLTGSNQPQHF. The CDR3 DNA reads as TGTGCCAGCAGCCTGACAGGCAGCAATCAGCCCCAGCATTTT.

A single count supports this clone. The chain links TRBV4-1 to TRBJ1-3; 8 bases map to TRBD1. Losses at the gene ends were 2 bases for V and 4 bases for J; bases not matched to a gene: 7. This CDR3 region has 16 residues. Germline loops: CDR1 MGHRA, CDR2 YSYEKL. DNA of the CDR3: TGCGCCAGCAGCCAACCAGGGGGCTCCCCCGGAAACACCATATATTTT. It encodes CASSQPGGSPGNTIYF.

The chain couples TRBV24-1 to TRBJ1-1; 8 bases fit TRBD1. CDR1 is KGHDR, CDR2 SFDVKD, per germline. This CDR3 comprises 12 residues. V gave up 3 bases and J gave up 11 bases; unmatched junction bases: 4. The CDR3 loop is CATSDPRGLAFF. The CDR3 DNA reads as TGTGCCACCAGTGATCCCAGGGGGCTGGCTTTCTTT.

V usage is TRBV9 and J usage is TRBJ2-7, with D possibly TRBD1 on 6 matching bases. There are 14 residues in the CDR3. Germline V gives CDR1 SGDLS, CDR2 YYNGEE. V was shortened by 4 bases and J by 3 bases, with 14 bases between the two germline ends. Here the CDR3 DNA reads TGTGCCAGCAGCTCGTACAGGGACCGCTACGAGCAGTACTTC. This codes for CASSSYRDRYEQYF.

J is TRBJ2-3 and V is TRBV10-2, with 7 bases lining up with TRBD1. This CDR3 region has 14 residues. V dropped 6 bases and J dropped 9; count of bases not matched to a gene: 12. Germline lookup yields CDR1 WSHSY and CDR2 SAAADI. The CDR3: CASSDSLQGRTQYF. CDR3 bases: TGCGCCAGCAGCGACTCATTACAGGGGAGAACGCAGTATTTT.